This paragraph reports one T cell receptor beta chain. CDR1 and CDR2 from the germline V gene are PRHDT and FYEKMQ (reference sequence). The V and J ends lost 7 bases and 1 base respectively, with 22 bases between them. The CDR3 covers 17 residues. This entry belongs to a study of blood T cell repertoires in COVID-19. As for the study in general: Samples representing acute and convalescent COVID-19 were sourced from the United States, Italy and Spain.

Clones were sequenced by immunoSEQ multiplex PCR, and TCRdb holds only the in-frame ones, with some missing. The table has more than 40,000 clones, less than 95% seen once; the top ten hold 4.5% to 5.5%. The chain carries TRBV13 and TRBJ2-5; possibly TRBD2 for D (7 bases). The TCR sequence derives from a man in his 70s with acute or convalescent COVID-19. The sample consisted of peripheral blood. In DNA, the CDR3 is TGTGCCAGCACCAGGATCCGAGGGGGGGCATCCCAAGAGACCCAGTACTTC. It encodes CASTRIRGGASQETQYF.